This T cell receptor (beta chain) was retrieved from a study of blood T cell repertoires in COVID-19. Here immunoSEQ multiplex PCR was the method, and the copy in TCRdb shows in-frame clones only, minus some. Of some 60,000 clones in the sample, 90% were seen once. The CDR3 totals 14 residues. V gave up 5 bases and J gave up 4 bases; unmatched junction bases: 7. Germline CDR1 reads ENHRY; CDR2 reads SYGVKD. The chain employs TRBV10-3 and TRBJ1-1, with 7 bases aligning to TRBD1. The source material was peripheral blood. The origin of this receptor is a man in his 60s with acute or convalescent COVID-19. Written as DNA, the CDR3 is TGTGCCATCAGTTTAGGGGGCTTGTTCACTGAAGCTTTCTTT. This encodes CAISLGGLFTEAFF.